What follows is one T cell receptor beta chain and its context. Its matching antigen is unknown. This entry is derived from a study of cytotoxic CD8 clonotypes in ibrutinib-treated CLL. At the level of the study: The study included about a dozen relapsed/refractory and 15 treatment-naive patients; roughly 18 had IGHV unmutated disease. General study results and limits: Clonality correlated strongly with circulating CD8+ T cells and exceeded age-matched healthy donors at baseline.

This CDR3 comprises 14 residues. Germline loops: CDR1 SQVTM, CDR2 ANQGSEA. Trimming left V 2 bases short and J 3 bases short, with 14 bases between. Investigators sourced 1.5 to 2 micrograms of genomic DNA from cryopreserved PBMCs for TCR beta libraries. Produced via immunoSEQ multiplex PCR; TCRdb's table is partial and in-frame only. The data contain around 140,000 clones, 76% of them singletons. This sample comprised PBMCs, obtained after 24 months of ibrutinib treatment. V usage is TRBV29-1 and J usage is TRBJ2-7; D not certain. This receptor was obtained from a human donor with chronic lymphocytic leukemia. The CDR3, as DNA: TGCAGCGTTGAAACGGGTGGGCTCCTCTACGAGCAGTACTTC. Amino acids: CSVETGGLLYEQYF.